The clone carrying this TCR beta chain turned up a few times. Its cognate antigen is unknown. The treatment denotes: roughly ten-day PBMC culture with coronavirus spike peptide pools or control peptides (ViraFEST assay). This entry comes from a study of vaccination and CD4 T cells after COVID-19. For the study at large: In culture, cells were exposed to overlapping spike peptides from SARS-CoV-2, HCoV-NL63, HCoV-OC43 and HCoV-229E.

Once obtained from cultured CD4+ T cells, the DNA was sequenced using the Oncomine TCR Beta short-read assay. Scientists extracted genomic DNA from CD4+ T cells grown in culture. A single record per CDR3 protein comes from TCRdb applying MiXCR to the PCR reads. The sample lists over 11,000 distinct CDR3 sequences, about 60% occurring once. Study observations and caveats: Investigators enrolled relatively few convalescent patients and included no early post-infection timepoints. The rise in median SARS-CoV-2-reactive clonotypes, from around 21 to 38, was not significant.

Germline V lookup: CDR1 SGHNT, CDR2 YENEEA. V dropped 3 bases and J dropped 10 bases, with 13 bases sitting between them. The length of the CDR3 is 13 residues. The chain has TRBV11-3 and TRBJ2-1; D is uncertain. The sequencing sample was made of CD4+ T cells from blood, cultured in vitro. The sequence was obtained from a human donor who had recovered from COVID-19. The CDR3: CASSFLTAGEQFF. CDR3 sequence (DNA): TGTGCCAGCAGCTTTCTAACCGCCGGGGAGCAGTTCTTC.